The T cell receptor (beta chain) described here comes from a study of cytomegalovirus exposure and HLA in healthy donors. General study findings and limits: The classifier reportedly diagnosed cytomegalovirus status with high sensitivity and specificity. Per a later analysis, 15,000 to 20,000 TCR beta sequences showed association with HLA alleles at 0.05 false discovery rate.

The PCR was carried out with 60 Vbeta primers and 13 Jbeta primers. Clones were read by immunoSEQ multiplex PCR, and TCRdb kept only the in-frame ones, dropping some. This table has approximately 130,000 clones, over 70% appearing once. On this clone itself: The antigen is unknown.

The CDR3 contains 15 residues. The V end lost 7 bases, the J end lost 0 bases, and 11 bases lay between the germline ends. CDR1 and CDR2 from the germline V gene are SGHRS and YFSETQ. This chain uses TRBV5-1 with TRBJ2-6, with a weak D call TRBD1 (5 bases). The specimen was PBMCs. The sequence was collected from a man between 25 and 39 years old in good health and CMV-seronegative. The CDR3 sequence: CASGAGSSGANVLTF. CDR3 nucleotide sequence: TGCGCCAGCGGGGCAGGTAGCTCTGGGGCCAACGTCCTGACTTTC.